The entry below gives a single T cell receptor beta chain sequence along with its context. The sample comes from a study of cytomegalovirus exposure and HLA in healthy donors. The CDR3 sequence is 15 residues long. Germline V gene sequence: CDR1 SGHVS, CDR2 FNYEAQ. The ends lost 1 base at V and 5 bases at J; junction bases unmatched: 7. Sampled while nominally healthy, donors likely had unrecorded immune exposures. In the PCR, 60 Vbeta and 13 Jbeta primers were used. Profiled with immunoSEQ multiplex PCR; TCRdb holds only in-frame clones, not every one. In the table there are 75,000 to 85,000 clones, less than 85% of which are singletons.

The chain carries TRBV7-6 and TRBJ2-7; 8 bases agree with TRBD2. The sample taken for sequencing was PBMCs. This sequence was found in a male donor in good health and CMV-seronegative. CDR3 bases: TGTGCCAGCAGCTTAGACGGGAGGGCGGATAACGAGCAGTACTTC. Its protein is CASSLDGRADNEQYF.